The 24 T cell receptor beta chains below come from one sample, sequenced in a study of blood T cell repertoires in COVID-19. Assay: immunoSEQ multiplex PCR; the TCRdb copy retains only in-frame clones and omits some. The sample holds about 160,000 clones, over 65% seen once. Source material: peripheral blood. All receptors derive from a man aged 60 to 69 with acute or convalescent COVID-19.

The chain employs TRBV19 and TRBJ2-7, with a tentative D call TRBD1 (6 bases). V was clipped by 3 bases and J by 2 bases, with 20 bases between them. Per germline, CDR1 LNHDA and CDR2 SQIVND (reference sequence). The CDR3 extends over 17 amino acids. The CDR3 region has the DNA TGTGCCAGTAGTATGGTGGGGGACACGTACTATCCCTACGAGCAGTACTTC. The encoded protein is CASSMVGDTYYPYEQYF.

This clone is a singleton in its sample. The J gene is TRBJ2-7, the V gene TRBV27, with 7 bases identical to TRBD1. This CDR3 comprises 15 residues. V was clipped by 6 bases and J by 0 bases; unmatched bases: 8. Germline V CDR1 and CDR2: MNHEY, SMNVEV (reference sequence). CDR3 bases: TGTGCCAGCAGCTTCAGGGGGTTCAGCTCCTACGAGCAGTACTTC. Protein: CASSFRGFSSYEQYF.

The rearrangement uses TRBV9 and TRBJ1-1, with 10 bases fitting TRBD1. The CDR3 totals 16 residues. Germline assignment: CDR1 SGDLS and CDR2 YYNGEE. V lost 4 bases and J lost 2; bases outside the gene matches: 8. CDR3 protein: CASSPRQGAANTEAFF. The CDR3 bases are TGTGCCAGCAGCCCGCGACAGGGGGCCGCCAACACTGAAGCTTTCTTT.

This clone was seen a handful of times. J is TRBJ2-2 and V is TRBV30, with D perhaps TRBD1 (5 bases). The CDR3 covers 14 residues. Germline CDR1 reads GTSNPN; CDR2 reads SVGIG (reference sequence). The V end was cut by 7 bases, the J end by 2 bases, with 14 bases between. CDR3 bases: TGTGCCTCTAACCCCGGACAAAACACCGGGGAGCTGTTTTTT. It translates to CASNPGQNTGELFF.

The V and J genes are TRBV6-2 or TRBV6-3 and TRBJ2-3; D might be TRBD2 (5 bases). The CDR3 is made up of 15 amino acids. Germline V gene sequence: CDR1 MNHEY, CDR2 SVGEGT. V lost 1 base and J 3 bases, leaving 11 bases between the germline ends. Here the CDR3 reads CASSYYSGLTDTQYF. As DNA, the CDR3 is TGTGCCAGCAGTTACTACAGCGGATTAACAGATACGCAGTATTTT.

There are a few counts of this clone. The V gene is TRBV11-2, the J gene TRBJ2-3, with a weak D call TRBD1 (5 bases). The CDR3 sequence is 15 residues long. The germline V and J ends were trimmed by 0 bases and 2 bases, with 9 bases remaining between them. The germline V gene has CDR1 SGHAT and CDR2 FQNNGV. In DNA, the CDR3 is TGTGCCAGCAGCTTAGACGCGACAGTCACAGATACGCAGTATTTT. Protein sequence: CASSLDATVTDTQYF.

This chain uses TRBV5-6 with TRBJ1-2, with D perhaps TRBD1 (6 bases). Trimming took 4 bases from V and 2 from J, leaving 9 bases between them. The CDR3 sequence is 13 residues long. CDR1 is SGHDT and CDR2 is YYEEEE in the germline V gene. This CDR3 reads CASSLGQNYGYTF. The CDR3 nucleotides are TGTGCCAGCAGCCTAGGACAGAACTATGGCTACACCTTC.

The chain recombines TRBV18 with TRBJ2-5; D perhaps matches TRBD2 (5 bases). The CDR3 is 13 amino acids. V was trimmed by 5 bases and J by 5 bases, leaving 12 bases between them. Germline V lookup: CDR1 KGHSH, CDR2 LQKENI. The CDR3 loop is CASSAYSGETQYF. CDR3 sequence (DNA): TGTGCCAGCTCAGCATACTCGGGGGAGACCCAGTACTTC. Together with reference TRBV18 and TRBJ2-5, the CDR3 gives the full variable domain: NAGVMQNPRHLVRRRGQEARLRCSPMKGHSHVYWYRQLPEEGLKFMVYLQKENIIDESGMPKERFSAEFPKEGPSILRIQQVVRGDSAAYFCASSAYSGETQYFGPGTRLLVL.

This chain joins TRBV6-6 and TRBJ2-1, with unresolved D. Trimming stripped 8 bases from V and 2 bases from J, with 4 bases between. There are 11 residues in the CDR3. Germline values: CDR1 MNHNY, CDR2 SVGAGI (reference sequence). CDR3 DNA sequence: TGTGCCAGCGGCCCCTACAATGAGCAGTTCTTC. Translating it yields CASGPYNEQFF.

This clone was detected only a few times. The chain joins TRBV5-1 to TRBJ2-2; TRBD2 aligns across 9 bases. V lost 7 bases and J lost 4; bases outside the gene matches: 8. This CDR3 is built from 15 residues. CDR1 and CDR2 from the germline V gene are SGHRS and YFSETQ. The DNA of the CDR3 is TGCGCCAGCGGCGAGCGGGGGGCTGGCACCGGGGAGCTGTTTTTT. It specifies CASGERGAGTGELFF.

This chain joins TRBV6-5 and TRBJ1-1, with D hard to call. Trimming cost V 3 bases and J 4 bases, with 18 bases left between them. The CDR3 is 16 amino acids. Germline V gene lookup returns CDR1 MNHEY and CDR2 SVGAGI. The CDR3 reads CASSYIQVGVGTEAFF. CDR3 sequence (DNA): TGTGCCAGCAGTTATATTCAAGTCGGGGTGGGCACTGAAGCTTTCTTT.

The chain recombines TRBV7-9 with TRBJ2-7; a weak D match, TRBD1 (6 bases). CDR1 is SEHNR and CDR2 is FQNEAQ in the germline V gene (reference sequence). This CDR3 is 18 amino acids long. V lost 5 bases, J lost 2 bases, and 25 bases lay in between. The CDR3 sequence is CASSAIQGTPRGTYEQYF. The DNA for the CDR3 is TGTGCCAGCAGCGCTATTCAAGGGACACCGAGGGGTACCTACGAGCAGTACTTC.

This chain joins TRBV6-1 and TRBJ1-2; D is unclear. Germline V gene lookup returns CDR1 MNHNS and CDR2 SASEGT. V lost 1 base and J 6 bases, leaving 15 bases between the germline ends. The CDR3 spans 15 residues. The CDR3 coding sequence is TGTGCCAGCAGTGAAGTGGCAGCGGGTATAGATGGCTACACCTTC. This translates into CASSEVAAGIDGYTF.

J is TRBJ1-1 and V is TRBV3-1 (or the pseudogene TRBV3-2); unclear D gene. The CDR3 has 15 residues. V lost 1 base to trimming and J lost 1 base, with 10 bases between them. CDR1 LGHDT and CDR2 YNNKEL come from the germline V gene (reference sequence). CDR3 in DNA: TGTGCCAGCAGCCAAGGATACAGCCCGAACACTGAAGCTTTCTTT. Translated, it gives CASSQGYSPNTEAFF.

This CDR3 is CASSALRTGFSEAFF. Here the CDR3 DNA reads TGTGCCAGCAGCGCCCTCCGGACAGGGTTCTCTGAAGCTTTCTTT. The rearrangement links TRBV11-2 to TRBJ1-1; 8 nucleotides align to TRBD1. This CDR3 has 15 amino acids. The germline V gene encodes CDR1 SGHAT and CDR2 FQNNGV. Losses at the gene ends were 5 bases for V and 6 bases for J; bases not matched to a gene: 11.

The CDR3: CASSHGSETQYF. The CDR3 DNA sequence: TGTGCCAGCAGCCACGGTTCAGAGACCCAGTACTTC. This chain connects TRBV4-2 to TRBJ2-5; no clear D gene. The V and J ends lost 3 bases and 4 bases respectively, with 6 bases between them. This CDR3 has 12 amino acids. Germline V CDR1 and CDR2: LGHNA, YNFKEQ.

J is TRBJ1-4 and V is TRBV15, with 7 bases aligning to TRBD1. This CDR3 has 15 residues. Germline lookup yields CDR1 LNHNV and CDR2 YYDKDF (reference sequence). J was trimmed by 7 bases and V by 1 base; bases with no gene match: 6. In nucleotides, the CDR3 is TGTGCCACCAGCAGAGTACGGGCAGGGGGTGAAAAACTGTTTTTT. Amino acids: CATSRVRAGGEKLFF.

The V gene is TRBV11-3, the J gene TRBJ2-1; 7 positions agree with TRBD2. From germline, CDR1 is SGHNT and CDR2 YENEEA. The V gene end was trimmed by 3 bases and the J gene end by 9 bases; junction bases not matched to a gene: 5. The CDR3 is made up of 13 amino acids. The CDR3 spells CASSFGTTGEQFF. The CDR3 DNA reads TGTGCCAGCAGCTTTGGGACTACAGGTGAGCAGTTCTTC.

The V and J genes are TRBV18 and TRBJ1-3; D perhaps matches TRBD1 (6 bases). The CDR3 runs to 16 residues. Per the germline V gene, CDR1 is KGHSH and CDR2 is LQKENI. Trimming took off 0 bases at V and 0 bases at J, with 9 bases between the two ends. The DNA of the CDR3 is TGTGCCAGCTCACCACCGAGGACAGCCTCTGGAAACACCATATATTTT. Residues: CASSPPRTASGNTIYF. Using reference TRBV18 and TRBJ1-3 for the parts outside the CDR3, the full variable domain is NAGVMQNPRHLVRRRGQEARLRCSPMKGHSHVYWYRQLPEEGLKFMVYLQKENIIDESGMPKERFSAEFPKEGPSILRIQQVVRGDSAAYFCASSPPRTASGNTIYFGEGSWLTVV.

The J gene is TRBJ1-4, the V gene TRBV18; D gene unclear. Trimming stripped 3 bases from V and 1 base from J, with 6 bases between. CDR1 KGHSH and CDR2 LQKENI come from the germline V gene. The CDR3 has 14 residues. The CDR3 sequence: CASSPYVTNEKLFF. CDR3 coding DNA: TGTGCCAGCTCACCGTATGTAACTAATGAAAAACTGTTTTTT. Drawing the rest from reference TRBV18 and TRBJ1-4, the complete variable domain is NAGVMQNPRHLVRRRGQEARLRCSPMKGHSHVYWYRQLPEEGLKFMVYLQKENIIDESGMPKERFSAEFPKEGPSILRIQQVVRGDSAAYFCASSPYVTNEKLFFGSGTQLSVL.

On this clone: This sample also contains other DNA sequences that code for the same CDR3. CDR3 bases: TGTGCCAGCAGTGAAGGGACAGGGGATGGCTACACCTTC. It codes for CASSEGTGDGYTF. This chain uses TRBV2 with TRBJ1-2; 9 positions agree with TRBD1. The J segment lost 6 bases and the V segment lost 1 base, leaving 0 bases of the junction unmatched. The CDR3 spans 13 residues. Germline V gene sequence: CDR1 SNHLY, CDR2 FYNNEI.

This clone was picked up a small number of times. The rearrangement uses TRBV6-2 or TRBV6-3 and TRBJ2-3; possibly TRBD2 for D (7 bases). Per germline, CDR1 MNHEY and CDR2 SVGEGT. The CDR3 has 17 residues. Trimming shortened V by 4 bases and J by 6 bases, and 23 bases separated the two germline ends. The CDR3 is CASSSLGGGALDDTQYF. In DNA, the CDR3 is TGTGCCAGCAGTTCCCTTGGTGGGGGGGCTTTAGACGATACGCAGTATTTT.

The rearrangement joins TRBV12-5 to TRBJ1-2; tentatively, D is TRBD1 (5 bases). V lost 3 bases to trimming and J lost 5 bases, with 16 bases between them. CDR1 is LGHNT, CDR2 FRNRAP, per germline. This CDR3 spans 15 amino acids. Here the CDR3 reads CASGFTPPRQYGYTF. Here the CDR3 DNA reads TGTGCTAGTGGTTTCACCCCGCCCCGACAGTATGGCTACACCTTC.

V usage is TRBV29-1 and J usage is TRBJ2-7, with 10 positions matching TRBD1. Unmatched junction bases numbered 8, after V lost 3 bases and J lost 6 bases. The CDR3 extends over 14 amino acids. The germline V gene has CDR1 SQVTM and CDR2 ANQGSEA. CDR3 sequence reads: CSVDLGTGVLEQYF. DNA of the CDR3: TGCAGCGTTGATCTGGGGACAGGGGTTCTCGAGCAGTACTTC.